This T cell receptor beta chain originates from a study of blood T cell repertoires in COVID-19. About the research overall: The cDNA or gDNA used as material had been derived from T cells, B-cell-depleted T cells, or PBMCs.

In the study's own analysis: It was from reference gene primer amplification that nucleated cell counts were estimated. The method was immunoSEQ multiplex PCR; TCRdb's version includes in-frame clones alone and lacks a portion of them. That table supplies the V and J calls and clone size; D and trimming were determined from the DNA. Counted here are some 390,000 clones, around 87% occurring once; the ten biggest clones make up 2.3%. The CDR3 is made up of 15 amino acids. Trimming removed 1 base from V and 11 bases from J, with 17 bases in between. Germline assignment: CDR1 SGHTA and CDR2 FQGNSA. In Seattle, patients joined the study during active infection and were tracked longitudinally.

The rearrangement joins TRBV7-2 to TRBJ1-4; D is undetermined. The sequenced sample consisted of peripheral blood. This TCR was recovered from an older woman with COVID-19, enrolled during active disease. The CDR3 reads CASSLGTARLRKLFF. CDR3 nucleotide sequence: TGTGCCAGCAGCTTAGGTACGGCTCGTCTGAGGAAACTGTTTTTT.